One sample yielded the 5 T cell receptor beta chains listed below, sequenced in a study of CD8 T cells in ankylosing spondylitis. TCRdb re-called the 5' RACE reads with MiXCR, one entry per CDR3 protein. The repertoire consists of roughly 170,000 distinct CDR3 sequences, with approximately 9% occurring once and the leading ten covering roughly 16%. The sequenced material came from blood, either unsorted or a sorted T cell fraction (not recorded which). The receptors here all came from a female donor with ankylosing spondylitis or in good health (not recorded which).

On this clonotype itself: Its ends do not fully match the called genes, so a read error is possible. The chain employs TRBV7-9 and TRBJ2-7, with 8 bases matching TRBD1. Per the germline V gene, CDR1 is SEHNR and CDR2 is FQNEAQ (reference sequence). The CDR3 is 15 amino acids. In nucleotides, the CDR3 is TGTGCCAGCAGTTTAGGGGGACAGGTTTTACGCGAGCAGTACTTC. It specifies CASSLGGQVLREQYF.

This clonotype was observed a few times. The chain has TRBV12-3 or TRBV12-4 and TRBJ2-4; D call uncertain. The CDR3 length is 17 residues. Deletions cut 5 bases from V and 5 bases from J, with 22 bases between. DNA for the CDR3: TGTGCCAGCAGTCAGGACCGTGGATCCTCCCCCGAAAACATTCAGTACTTC. Its translation is CASSQDRGSSPENIQYF.

This chain uses TRBV7-8 with TRBJ2-3; D is undetermined. This CDR3 is 14 amino acids long. Trimming removed 7 bases from V and 4 bases from J, with 15 bases in between. Germline V gene data show CDR1 as SGHVS and CDR2 as FQNEAQ. CDR3 protein: CASTKKKYADTQYF. Here the CDR3 DNA reads TGTGCCAGCACCAAGAAAAAATACGCAGATACGCAGTATTTT.

This clonotype showed up just a few times. The chain joins TRBV5-1 to TRBJ1-1; D is possibly TRBD1 (5 bases). Trimming took 4 bases from V and 2 from J, leaving 12 bases between them. Germline CDR1 and CDR2: SGHRS and YFSETQ. CDR3 length: 14 amino acids. Here the CDR3 DNA reads TGCGCCAGCAGCCACGACAGTGGAAACACTGAAGCTTTCTTT. This sequence encodes CASSHDSGNTEAFF.

This clonotype was recorded a few times. The V gene is TRBV2, the J gene TRBJ1-5, with D maybe TRBD1 (5 bases). Trimming removed 3 bases from V and 3 bases from J, with 15 bases in between. The CDR3 covers 16 residues. Germline CDR1 reads SNHLY; CDR2 reads FYNNEI. The DNA for the CDR3 is TGTGCCAGCAGTGATGGGTGGGGCCCCGACAATCAGCCCCAGCATTTT. Amino acids: CASSDGWGPDNQPQHF.